A selection of T cell receptor beta chains follows, all from one sample in a study of a mutant IDH1 vaccine in newly diagnosed glioma. This table comes from immunoSEQ multiplex PCR, and its TCRdb copy is limited to in-frame clones, with some not included. This table has over 55,000 clones, about four fifths appearing once. The starting material was peripheral blood mononuclear cells (PBMCs), obtained from a glioma patient treated with radiotherapy, temozolomide or both. The origin of the receptors is a woman younger than 30 with glioma. Some clones in this sample may be carry-over from other donors' samples. Each CDR3 is given without its conserved first and last residue. A D gene is named only where the DNA matches it firmly.

j_call: TRBJ2-5; v_call: TRBV29-1; d_call: NA; cdr3_aa: SVEEGQGFETQY
j_call: TRBJ1-1; v_call: TRBV5-1; d_call: NA; cdr3_aa: ASSLGGGTGTEAF
j_call: TRBJ2-7; v_call: TRBV29-1; d_call: NA; cdr3_aa: SVVSGSSYEQY
j_call: TRBJ1-4; v_call: TRBV9; d_call: NA; cdr3_aa: ASSVDSWSEKLF
j_call: TRBJ1-1; v_call: TRBV5-6; d_call: NA; cdr3_aa: ASSLGDTEAF
j_call: TRBJ1-1; v_call: TRBV6-1; d_call: NA; cdr3_aa: ASIERSEAF
j_call: TRBJ1-2; v_call: TRBV7-8; d_call: NA; cdr3_aa: ASSLGRDYGYT
j_call: TRBJ2-3; v_call: TRBV4-1; d_call: TRBD2; cdr3_aa: ASSQTSATDTQY
j_call: TRBJ1-1; v_call: TRBV6-1; d_call: NA; cdr3_aa: ASSEAWVNTEAF
j_call: TRBJ2-7; v_call: TRBV29-1; d_call: NA; cdr3_aa: SARDTISYEQY
j_call: TRBJ2-2; v_call: TRBV5-4; d_call: NA; cdr3_aa: ASSLTVANTGELF
j_call: TRBJ1-1; v_call: TRBV2; d_call: NA; cdr3_aa: ASSENPQGIDTEAF
j_call: TRBJ2-2; v_call: TRBV9; d_call: NA; cdr3_aa: ASSGLGVQTGELF
j_call: TRBJ2-1; v_call: TRBV9; d_call: TRBD2; cdr3_aa: ASSVLAGLAANNEQF
j_call: TRBJ1-3; v_call: TRBV10-3; d_call: NA; cdr3_aa: AISTASGNTIY
j_call: TRBJ1-2; v_call: TRBV27; d_call: NA; cdr3_aa: ASSPRPGEGYGYT
j_call: TRBJ1-3; v_call: TRBV6-5; d_call: NA; cdr3_aa: ASSYLDRISGNTIY
j_call: TRBJ1-2; v_call: TRBV10-3; d_call: TRBD1; cdr3_aa: AISVRQGDYGYT
j_call: TRBJ1-5; v_call: TRBV9; d_call: NA; cdr3_aa: ASSVGFNQPQH
j_call: TRBJ2-7; v_call: TRBV2; d_call: NA; cdr3_aa: ASSQELEQY
j_call: TRBJ1-2; v_call: TRBV6-5; d_call: NA; cdr3_aa: ASSFRGTDGYT
j_call: TRBJ1-2; v_call: TRBV6-6; d_call: NA; cdr3_aa: ASSYSEQGNGYT
j_call: TRBJ2-7; v_call: TRBV7-8; d_call: TRBD2; cdr3_aa: ASSLVIQRGGGEQY
j_call: TRBJ1-2; v_call: TRBV5-1; d_call: NA; cdr3_aa: ASSLAGGSRGYGYT
j_call: TRBJ1-1; v_call: TRBV2; d_call: NA; cdr3_aa: ARRVLAEAF
j_call: TRBJ1-1; v_call: TRBV5-8; d_call: NA; cdr3_aa: ASSYLGTANTEAF
j_call: TRBJ1-4; v_call: TRBV5-1; d_call: TRBD1; cdr3_aa: ASSLTGGIEKLF
j_call: TRBJ1-1; v_call: TRBV4-1; d_call: NA; cdr3_aa: ASSRSAGNTEAF
j_call: TRBJ2-2; v_call: TRBV29-1; d_call: TRBD1; cdr3_aa: SVGVTGQTGELF
j_call: TRBJ1-2; v_call: TRBV29-1; d_call: NA; cdr3_aa: SVDRGAYGYT
j_call: TRBJ1-1; v_call: TRBV5-1; d_call: NA; cdr3_aa: ASSSPSQPGAKNTEAF